This entry concerns a single TCR beta chain. Germline V lookup: CDR1 LGHNA, CDR2 YNFKEQ. V was shortened by 6 bases and J by 2 bases, with 15 bases between the two germline ends. The CDR3 runs to 15 residues. TCRdb keeps only in-frame clones here, not all; method: immunoSEQ multiplex PCR. The sample carries around 300,000 clones, about 86% recorded once. Treatment denoted: 15 to 20 received Ad26.COV2.S at low or high dose, single or two shots; several received placebo; per-sample allocation not given. Day 63 following the first vaccine or placebo injection was when the samples were taken. The data were taken from a study of Ad26.COV2.S vaccination and SARS-CoV-2 variants. Overall study context: Once or twice, 56 days apart, Ad26.COV2.S was delivered intramuscularly.

The sequence was collected from a person between 18 and 65 years old who received the Ad26.COV2.S COVID-19 vaccine or a placebo. The gene calls are TRBV4-2 and TRBJ2-3; D could derive from TRBD1 or TRBD2 (5 bases each). The specimen comprised peripheral blood, sampled in a trial of Ad26.COV2.S vaccine versus placebo. The CDR3 loop reads CASSLRGDPTDTQYF. The CDR3 DNA reads as TGTGCCAGCAGTCTAAGAGGGGATCCCACAGATACGCAGTATTTT.